A selection of T cell receptor beta chains follows, all from one sample in a study of blood T cells in healthy people across ages. Via MiXCR, TCRdb re-called the 5' RACE reads, giving one row per CDR3 protein. The repertoire consists of over 450,000 distinct CDR3 sequences, with under 30% occurring once and the leading ten covering around 10%. This sample was also put to use in a study of T cells of mothers and their children.

Material: blood. These receptors all come from a boy aged 10-17 years in good health. The CDR3 runs from the conserved cysteine through the conserved F or W. A D gene is named only where the DNA matches it firmly. Clone size is shown for a subset of rows, as once, few, many or a class of expanded clone.

d_gene: -
j_gene: TRBJ1-1
v_gene: TRBV5-1
abundance: -
CDR3aa: CASSLGQLYTEAFF
CDR3nt: TGCGCCAGCAGCTTGGGACAGCTATACACTGAAGCTTTCTTT

d_gene: -
j_gene: TRBJ2-7
v_gene: TRBV4-3
abundance: many
CDR3aa: CASSQELGNEQYF
CDR3nt: TGCGCCAGCAGCCAAGAACTAGGGAACGAGCAGTACTTC

d_gene: -
j_gene: TRBJ2-6
v_gene: TRBV11-3
abundance: many
CDR3aa: CASSLNNRTEPSSGANVLTF
CDR3nt: TGTGCCAGCAGCTTAAACAACCGGACAGAACCGAGCTCTGGGGCCAACGTCCTGACTTTC

d_gene: -
j_gene: TRBJ2-7
v_gene: TRBV20-1
abundance: few
CDR3aa: CSATDCSYEQYF
CDR3nt: TGCAGTGCTACGGACTGCTCCTACGAGCAGTACTTC

d_gene: TRBD1
j_gene: TRBJ2-3
v_gene: TRBV2
abundance: -
CDR3aa: CASSGKTGWQEDTQYF
CDR3nt: TGTGCCAGCAGTGGCAAGACAGGGTGGCAGGAGGATACGCAGTATTTT

d_gene: TRBD1
j_gene: TRBJ1-2
v_gene: TRBV13
abundance: -
CDR3aa: CASSLGQGEDYGYTF
CDR3nt: TGTGCCAGCAGCCTCGGACAGGGGGAGGATTATGGCTACACCTTC

d_gene: -
j_gene: TRBJ1-1
v_gene: TRBV5-1
abundance: once
CDR3aa: CASSLQSDLLNTEAFF
CDR3nt: TGCGCCAGCAGCTTGCAGTCCGACCTCCTGAACACTGAAGCTTTCTTT

d_gene: -
j_gene: TRBJ2-1
v_gene: TRBV3-1
abundance: few
CDR3aa: CASRPGPHNEQFF
CDR3nt: TGTGCCAGCAGACCGGGGCCCCACAATGAGCAGTTCTTC

d_gene: -
j_gene: TRBJ1-3
v_gene: TRBV7-2
abundance: -
CDR3aa: CASSLNAGNTIYF
CDR3nt: TGTGCCAGCAGCCTTAACGCGGGAAACACCATATATTTT

d_gene: -
j_gene: TRBJ2-7
v_gene: TRBV7-8
abundance: -
CDR3aa: CASSYRETLPYEQYF
CDR3nt: TGTGCCAGCAGCTACCGGGAGACCCTCCCCTACGAGCAGTACTTC

d_gene: -
j_gene: TRBJ2-1
v_gene: TRBV27
abundance: -
CDR3aa: CASSGGDRNNEQFF
CDR3nt: TGTGCCAGCAGTGGGGGTGACCGGAACAATGAGCAGTTCTTC

d_gene: -
j_gene: TRBJ1-1
v_gene: TRBV3-1
abundance: many
CDR3aa: CASSHQQSRRGAFF
CDR3nt: TGTGCCAGCAGCCACCAGCAATCTAGACGGGGAGCTTTCTTT

d_gene: -
j_gene: TRBJ1-5
v_gene: TRBV19
abundance: -
CDR3aa: CASMSGRSPQHF
CDR3nt: TGTGCCAGTATGAGCGGGCGATCGCCCCAGCATTTC

d_gene: TRBD2
j_gene: TRBJ2-2
v_gene: TRBV20-1
abundance: few
CDR3aa: CSAAPTLQREPGELFF
CDR3nt: TGCAGTGCTGCTCCAACCCTCCAGCGGGAGCCCGGGGAGCTGTTTTTT

d_gene: -
j_gene: TRBJ2-7
v_gene: TRBV4-1
abundance: -
CDR3aa: CASSLGTSGLEQYF
CDR3nt: TGCGCCAGCAGCCTTGGGACTTCAGGCTTGGAGCAGTACTTC

d_gene: -
j_gene: TRBJ2-7
v_gene: TRBV18
abundance: few
CDR3aa: CASSPPVLGSYEQYF
CDR3nt: TGTGCCAGCTCACCACCTGTACTGGGGAGCTACGAGCAGTACTTC

d_gene: TRBD2
j_gene: TRBJ2-3
v_gene: TRBV7-2
abundance: -
CDR3aa: CASSLVAGGLSTDTQYF
CDR3nt: TGTGCCAGCAGCTTAGTAGCGGGGGGCCTCAGCACAGATACGCAGTATTTT

d_gene: TRBD2
j_gene: TRBJ2-5
v_gene: TRBV5-6
abundance: -
CDR3aa: CASRIGTSEETQYF
CDR3nt: TGTGCCAGCAGAATCGGGACTAGCGAAGAGACCCAGTACTTC

d_gene: TRBD1
j_gene: TRBJ1-1
v_gene: TRBV5-1
abundance: -
CDR3aa: CASSLVPGGDTEAFF
CDR3nt: TGCGCCAGCAGCTTGGTTCCAGGGGGGGACACTGAAGCTTTCTTT

d_gene: TRBD1
j_gene: TRBJ2-2
v_gene: TRBV25-1
abundance: -
CDR3aa: CASSELQGAQDTGELFF
CDR3nt: TGTGCCAGCAGTGAACTCCAGGGGGCACAAGACACCGGGGAGCTGTTTTTT

d_gene: -
j_gene: TRBJ1-3
v_gene: TRBV29-1
abundance: -
CDR3aa: CSVAAGVIGNTIYF
CDR3nt: TGCAGCGTTGCAGCCGGGGTAATTGGAAACACCATATATTTT

d_gene: -
j_gene: TRBJ1-5
v_gene: TRBV7-2
abundance: -
CDR3aa: CASSVFQGNSNQPQHF
CDR3nt: TGTGCCAGCAGCGTATTTCAGGGAAATAGCAATCAGCCCCAGCATTTT

d_gene: TRBD2
j_gene: TRBJ2-1
v_gene: TRBV7-3
abundance: -
CDR3aa: CASSSEAGGYNEQFF
CDR3nt: TGTGCCAGCAGCTCCGAAGCGGGGGGGTACAATGAGCAGTTCTTC

d_gene: TRBD1
j_gene: TRBJ2-7
v_gene: TRBV20-1
abundance: -
CDR3aa: CSAVPGQVIYEQYF
CDR3nt: TGCAGTGCCGTCCCGGGACAGGTCATCTACGAGCAGTACTTC

d_gene: TRBD2
j_gene: TRBJ2-2
v_gene: TRBV20-1
abundance: few
CDR3aa: CSARDLELMSGATGELFF
CDR3nt: TGCAGTGCTAGAGATTTAGAGCTTATGAGCGGGGCGACCGGGGAGCTGTTTTTT

d_gene: -
j_gene: TRBJ1-4
v_gene: TRBV28
abundance: -
CDR3aa: CASSGEAGRHEKLFF
CDR3nt: TGTGCCAGCAGTGGGGAAGCAGGGCGGCATGAAAAACTGTTTTTT